Sequencing of this T cell receptor beta chain was carried out in a study of cytomegalovirus exposure and HLA in healthy donors. Study context: Earlier, 180 million or so T cells were analyzed, and about 120 million unique TCR beta sequences were found among them. General study findings and limits: Accurate HLA-A and HLA-B prediction from TCR beta sequences was reported for most subjects. An ancestry cluster, one associated with Asian ancestry, reportedly showed fewer N-insertions than the approximately 720-donor mean in a later analysis. Altogether, 150 to 200 TCR beta chains were recorded as cytomegalovirus-associated.

Germline V gene data show CDR1 as MNHEY and CDR2 as SVGAGI. The CDR3 contains 16 residues. J lost 3 bases, V lost 2 bases, and 7 bases had no gene match. Details on this clone: Its specificity is not known.

With 60 Vbeta and 13 Jbeta primers, the PCR was carried out. Clones were read by immunoSEQ multiplex PCR, and TCRdb kept only the in-frame ones, dropping some. The data hold 140,000 to 150,000 clones, with around 79% observed a single time. This chain connects TRBV6-5 to TRBJ2-3, with TRBD1 matching 8 bases. The source is a man aged 35 to 55 in good health and CMV-seropositive. Sequencing was carried out using PBMCs. CDR3 DNA: TGTGCCAGCAGTTACGGGCAGGGGGCTGGGACAGATACGCAGTATTTT. It encodes CASSYGQGAGTDTQYF.